This TCR beta chain appears in the sequencing data of a study of T cells in Graves' hyperthyroidism and ophthalmopathy. Study overall: The blood sample was taken at first diagnosis, before treatment began. Study results and caveats: Among thyroid clonotypes expanded above 0.001, most also appeared in blood.

This CDR3 region has 15 residues. CDR1 and CDR2 from the germline V gene are SEHNR and FQNEAQ (reference sequence). The V and J ends lost 2 bases and 7 bases, in that order; junction bases with no gene match: 8. There were TCR beta CDR3 regions amplified from RNA transcripts. Using the HTBI primer set, a first-round RT-PCR was run on the TCR CDR3. From the multiplex PCR reads, TCRdb called clonotypes with MiXCR, one entry per CDR3 protein. The sample includes some 510,000 distinct CDR3 sequences, less than 25% seen only once; the top ten take around 27%. Concerning this clonotype: What it binds is not known.

Patients aged 18 to 65 had newly diagnosed hyperthyroidism that had lasted under 2 months. This TCR was recovered from a man between 18 and 29 years old with Graves' hyperthyroidism. Sequencing used blood. J is TRBJ1-5 and V is TRBV7-9, with 7 bases identical to TRBD1. The CDR3 sequence is CASSLSTGVGQPQHF. The CDR3 DNA sequence: TGTGCCAGCAGCTTATCTACAGGGGTGGGGCAGCCCCAGCATTTT.